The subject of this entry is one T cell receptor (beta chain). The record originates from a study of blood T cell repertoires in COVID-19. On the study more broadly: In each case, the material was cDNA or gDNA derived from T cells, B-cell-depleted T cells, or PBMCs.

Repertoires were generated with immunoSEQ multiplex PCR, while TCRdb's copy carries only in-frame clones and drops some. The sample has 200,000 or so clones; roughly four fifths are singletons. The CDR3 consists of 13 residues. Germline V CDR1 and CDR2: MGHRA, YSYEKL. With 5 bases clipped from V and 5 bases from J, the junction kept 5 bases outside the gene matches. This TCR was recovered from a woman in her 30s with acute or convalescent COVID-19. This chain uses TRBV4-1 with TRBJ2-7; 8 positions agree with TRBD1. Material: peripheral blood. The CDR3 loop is CASSSHRGDEQYF. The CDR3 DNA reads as TGCGCCAGCAGCTCTCACAGGGGGGACGAGCAGTACTTC.